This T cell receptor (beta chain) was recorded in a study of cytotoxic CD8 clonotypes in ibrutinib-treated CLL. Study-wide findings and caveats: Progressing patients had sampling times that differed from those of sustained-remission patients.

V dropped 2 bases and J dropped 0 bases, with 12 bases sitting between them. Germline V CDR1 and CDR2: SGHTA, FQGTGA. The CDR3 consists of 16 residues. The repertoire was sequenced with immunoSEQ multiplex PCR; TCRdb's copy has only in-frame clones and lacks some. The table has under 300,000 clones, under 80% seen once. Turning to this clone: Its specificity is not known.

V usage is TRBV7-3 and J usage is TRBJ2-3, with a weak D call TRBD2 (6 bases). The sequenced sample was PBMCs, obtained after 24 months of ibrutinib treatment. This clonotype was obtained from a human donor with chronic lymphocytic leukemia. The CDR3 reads CASSLGVSGSTDTQYF. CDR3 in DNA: TGTGCCAGCAGCTTAGGGGTTAGCGGTAGCACAGATACGCAGTATTTT.